A single sample is the source of the 17 T cell receptor beta chains below, sequenced in a study of T cells in Graves' hyperthyroidism and ophthalmopathy (dated by TCRdb to between 2019 and 2020). The library was made by multiplex PCR. Sequencing was performed on an Illumina HiSeq 2000. The TCR beta CDR3 regions were amplified from RNA transcripts. The TCR CDR3 was subjected to a first round of RT-PCR using the HTBI primer set and the Qiagen OneStep RT-PCR kit. TCRdb cleaned the public reads at Q25 with fastp, built clones with MiXCR and kept in-frame beta chains. Rows merge per CDR3 protein into single entries with the most common DNA and genes. Recorded for this sample are 600,000 to 700,000 distinct CDR3 sequences; 14% to 15% of them occurred a single time. Approximately 4.2% of the sample belongs to the ten largest clones. The sequenced sample was blood. Receptor source: a woman in her 40s with Graves' ophthalmopathy.

This clonotype was seen repeatedly, ten times or more. V is TRBV3-1 and J is TRBJ1-2; D is ambiguous. The CDR3 extends over 14 amino acids. Germline CDR1 LGHDT, CDR2 YNNKEL (reference sequence). Trimming shortened V by 0 bases and J by 4 bases, and 9 bases separated the two germline ends. The CDR3 DNA sequence: TGTGCCAGCAGCCAAGACGAGGGTGGCTATGGCTACACCTTC. Translation: CASSQDEGGYGYTF.

This clonotype appeared many times. The V call is TRBV11-1, the J call TRBJ1-1; TRBD1 might be the D (5 bases). Trimming shortened V by 5 bases and J by 0 bases, and 25 bases separated the two germline ends. This CDR3 is built from 19 residues. CDR1 and CDR2 (germline): SGHAT, FQDESV (reference sequence). The CDR3 region has the DNA TGTGCCAGCAGCCCCTTTGGCACGACGAGAGGGGAGGTGAACACTGAAGCTTTCTTT. Translating it yields CASSPFGTTRGEVNTEAFF. Full variable domain (remainder filled in from reference TRBV11-1 and TRBJ1-1): EAEVAQSPRYKITEKSQAVAFWCDPISGHATLYWYRQILGQGPELLVQFQDESVVDDSQLPKDRFSAERLKGVDSTLKIQPAELGDSAMYLCASSPFGTTRGEVNTEAFFGQGTRLTVV.

The chain carries TRBV19 and TRBJ1-1; D might be TRBD1 (6 bases). Per the germline V gene, CDR1 is LNHDA and CDR2 is SQIVND (reference sequence). The V gene lost 3 bases and the J gene lost 0 bases, with 11 bases spanning the gap. The CDR3 contains 15 residues. Here the CDR3 reads CASSIRAGVNTEAFF. CDR3 nucleotides: TGTGCCAGTAGTATTCGGGCAGGGGTGAACACTGAAGCTTTCTTT.

This rearrangement joins TRBV11-2 to TRBJ2-5, with 16 bases identical to TRBD2. V gave up 5 bases and J gave up 7 bases; unmatched junction bases: 10. The CDR3 covers 17 residues. From germline, CDR1 is SGHAT and CDR2 FQNNGV. Written as DNA, the CDR3 is TGTGCCAGCAGCCCCGGGGCGGGACTAGCGGGAGGGGGGACCCAGTACTTC. Translating gives CASSPGAGLAGGGTQYF. Based on the CDR3 plus reference TRBV11-2 and TRBJ2-5, the full variable domain is EAGVAQSPRYKIIEKRQSVAFWCNPISGHATLYWYQQILGQGPKLLIQFQNNGVVDDSQLPKDRFSAERLKGVDSTLKIQPAKLEDSAVYLCASSPGAGLAGGGTQYFGPGTRLLVL.

Many counts were recorded for this clonotype. This chain joins TRBV6-5 and TRBJ2-7, with TRBD1 matching over 9 bases. The CDR3 runs 16 residues. The trim removed 6 bases at V and 1 base at J, leaving 10 bases unmatched. Germline loops: CDR1 MNHEY, CDR2 SVGAGI. CDR3 in DNA: TGTGCCAGCAGACCACTGGACAGGGGAGTTTCCTACGAGCAGTACTTC. Translation gives CASRPLDRGVSYEQYF.

This clonotype was counted at least ten times. V gene TRBV12-3 or TRBV12-4 combines with J gene TRBJ1-2, with 10 bases identical to TRBD1. This CDR3 region has 15 residues. With V trimmed by 3 bases and J by 8 bases, 9 bases remained unmatched. CDR3 coding DNA: TGTGCCAGCAGTTTTGCTACCGGGACAGGGGAAGGCTACACCTTC. This gives the protein CASSFATGTGEGYTF.

The sample holds many counts of this clonotype. The chain carries TRBV6-2 or TRBV6-3 and TRBJ2-7; D may be TRBD2 (6 bases). The CDR3 spans 13 residues. The V end lost 6 bases, the J end lost 3 bases, and 12 bases lay between the germline ends. Germline loops: CDR1 MNHEY, CDR2 SVGEGT. CDR3 in DNA: TGTGCCAGCAGCTCCAGGACTAACTACGAGCAGTACTTC. Translating it yields CASSSRTNYEQYF.

This clonotype came up many times. V and J are TRBV28 and TRBJ2-7; D gene uncertain. V was trimmed by 5 bases and J by 4 bases, leaving 15 bases between them. Per the germline V gene, CDR1 is MDHEN and CDR2 is SYDVKM. The CDR3 totals 14 residues. The CDR3 reads CASSPPGNLYEQYF. CDR3 nucleotide sequence: TGTGCCAGCAGTCCCCCAGGAAACCTTTACGAGCAGTACTTC.

CDR3: CASSSIGALTRIQYF. DNA of the CDR3: TGTGCCAGCAGCTCCATAGGGGCACTTACTAGGATTCAGTACTTC. J is TRBJ2-4 and V is TRBV14, with D perhaps matching TRBD1 or TRBD2 (5 bases each). V gave up 5 bases and J gave up 10 bases, with 21 bases separating them. This CDR3 has 15 amino acids. CDR1 and CDR2 (germline): SGHDN, FVKESK.

Many counts were recorded for this clonotype. The chain uses TRBV7-2 and TRBJ2-2, with TRBD2 identical over 8 bases. Trimming at V came to 3 bases and at J to 5 bases, leaving 11 bases not matched to a gene. The CDR3 is 17 residues long. CDR1 is SGHTA and CDR2 is FQGNSA in the germline V gene. Written as DNA, the CDR3 is TGTGCCAGCAGCTTGCGAGCGGGAGTTTATGGAACCGGGGAGCTGTTTTTT. This translates into CASSLRAGVYGTGELFF. The variable domain in full, completed from reference TRBV7-2 and TRBJ2-2, reads GAGVSQSPSNKVTEKGKDVELRCDPISGHTALYWYRQSLGQGLEFLIYFQGNSAPDKSGLPSDRFSAERTGGSVSTLTIQRTQQEDSAVYLCASSLRAGVYGTGELFFGEGSRLTVL.

J is TRBJ2-7 and V is TRBV6-1; a possible D gene is TRBD2 (6 bases). The ends were cut back, 4 bases at V and 2 bases at J, with 9 bases in the middle. CDR1 is MNHNS and CDR2 is SASEGT in the germline V gene. The CDR3 covers 13 residues. CDR3 DNA: TGTGCCAGCAGTGGGGAGGTCACCTACGAGCAGTACTTC. It is translated as CASSGEVTYEQYF.

The table lists this clonotype with a few counts. The rearrangement links TRBV9 to TRBJ2-2; D might be TRBD2 (6 bases). The V gene's germline CDR1 is SGDLS and CDR2 YYNGEE. Trimming stripped 3 bases from V and 0 bases from J, with 15 bases between. The CDR3 extends over 17 amino acids. This CDR3 is CASSAAGAGSNTGELFF. The CDR3 DNA follows: TGTGCCAGCAGCGCAGCTGGTGCGGGATCGAACACCGGGGAGCTGTTTTTT.

The sample holds many counts of this clonotype. The rearrangement links TRBV28 to TRBJ1-2; D remains ambiguous. The V gene's germline CDR1 is MDHEN and CDR2 SYDVKM. With 2 bases removed from V and 2 bases from J, the gap between germline ends came to 6 bases. The CDR3 runs to 13 residues. CDR3 DNA sequence: TGTGCCAGCAGTTTAGAGTTAAACTATGGCTACACCTTC. This encodes CASSLELNYGYTF.

The table lists this clonotype with a few counts. J is TRBJ2-5 and V is TRBV29-1; possible D gene TRBD2, 6 bases. Between the trimmed V and J ends, which lost 7 bases and 5 bases, there was a span of 14 bases. Germline values: CDR1 SQVTM, CDR2 ANQGSEA. This CDR3 has 12 amino acids. The CDR3 sequence is CSAVGGTETQYF. The CDR3, as DNA: TGCAGCGCCGTGGGGGGTACGGAGACCCAGTACTTC.

This clonotype appeared a few times. The chain is built from TRBV20-1 and TRBJ1-2, with 8 nucleotides matching TRBD1. Germline V gene data show CDR1 as DFQATT and CDR2 as SNEGSKA (reference sequence). The CDR3 contains 14 residues. After removal of 0 bases from V and 5 bases from J, the junction contained 5 bases not matched to a gene. CDR3 sequence (DNA): TGCAGTGCTAGAGATTGGGACAGGATTTATGGCTACACCTTC. This encodes CSARDWDRIYGYTF.

This clonotype was counted many times. An end of the junction does not agree with germline; a read error may underlie this. The rearrangement links TRBV27 to TRBJ2-7; TRBD1 aligns across 9 bases. The CDR3 has 13 amino acids. Germline V gene sequence: CDR1 MNHEY, CDR2 SMNVEV (reference sequence). This CDR3 is CASSLSRHRDRVF. For the CDR3, the DNA is TGTGCCAGCAGTTTATCCCGGCATCGGGACAGGGTTTTC.

In this sample, this clonotype turned up many times. This chain uses TRBV28 with TRBJ1-3, with 10 nucleotides matching TRBD1. V shed 7 bases and J 3 bases; nucleotides not matched to a gene: 3. The V gene's germline CDR1 is MDHEN and CDR2 SYDVKM. The CDR3 has 14 residues. The CDR3 nucleotides are TGTGCCAGCAAGACAGGGGGCGTTGGAAACACCATATATTTT. Protein product: CASKTGGVGNTIYF.